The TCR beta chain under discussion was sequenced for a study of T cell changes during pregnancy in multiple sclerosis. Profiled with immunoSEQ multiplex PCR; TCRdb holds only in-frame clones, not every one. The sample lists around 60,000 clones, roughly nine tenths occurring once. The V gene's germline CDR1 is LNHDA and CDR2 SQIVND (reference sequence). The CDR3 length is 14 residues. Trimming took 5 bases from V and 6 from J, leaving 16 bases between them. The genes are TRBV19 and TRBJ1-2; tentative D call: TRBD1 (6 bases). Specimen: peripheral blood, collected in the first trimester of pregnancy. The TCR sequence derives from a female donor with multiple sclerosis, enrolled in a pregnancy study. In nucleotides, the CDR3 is TGTGCCAGTAGTTGGGGCAGGGGTATGGATGGCTACACCTTC. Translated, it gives CASSWGRGMDGYTF.